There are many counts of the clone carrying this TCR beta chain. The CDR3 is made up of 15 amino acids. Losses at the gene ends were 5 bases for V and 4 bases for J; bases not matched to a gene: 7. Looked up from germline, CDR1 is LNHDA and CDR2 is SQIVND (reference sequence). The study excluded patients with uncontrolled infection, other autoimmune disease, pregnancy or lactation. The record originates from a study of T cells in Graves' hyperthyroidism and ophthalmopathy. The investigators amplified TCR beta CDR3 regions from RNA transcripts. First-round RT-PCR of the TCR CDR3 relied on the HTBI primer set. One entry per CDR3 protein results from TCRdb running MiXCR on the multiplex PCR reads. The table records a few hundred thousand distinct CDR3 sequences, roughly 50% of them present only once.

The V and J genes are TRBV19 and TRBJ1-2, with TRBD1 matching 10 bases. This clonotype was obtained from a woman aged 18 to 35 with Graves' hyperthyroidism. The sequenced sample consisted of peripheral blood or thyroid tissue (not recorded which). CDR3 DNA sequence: TGTGCCAGTAGTTCCGGGACAGGGGCCGGCTATGGCTACACCTTC. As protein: CASSSGTGAGYGYTF.